Following are 9 T cell receptor beta chains from one sample sequenced in a study of blood T cell repertoires in COVID-19 (dated by TCRdb to about 2020). Preparation of the library involved the immunoSEQ multiplex PCR assay. TCRdb carries this immuneACCESS record with in-frame sequences only. Its versions omit some clonotypes, under half of them owing to an unresolved V gene in the studies checked, with the rest unexplained. Counted in this sample were around 29,000 clones; less than 90% of them appeared once. The leading ten clones occupy roughly 15% of the sample. The sample was peripheral blood. The receptors were gathered from a woman aged 55-75 years with active COVID-19.

V and J are TRBV6-2 or TRBV6-3 and TRBJ1-4; 10 bases line up with TRBD1. Trimming cost V 2 bases and J 5 bases; bases outside gene matches: 8. This CDR3 has 17 residues. Germline V gives CDR1 MNHEY, CDR2 SVGEGT. The CDR3 region has the DNA TGTGCCAGCAGTTACGCAACCGGGGGACAGGGGAATGAAAAACTGTTTTTT. This translates into CASSYATGGQGNEKLFF.

CDR3 nucleotides: TGCGCCAGCAGCACAGGGGCCACGGGGTACACTGAAGCTTTCTTT. As protein: CASSTGATGYTEAFF. V usage is TRBV5-1 and J usage is TRBJ1-1, with 7 bases fitting TRBD1. CDR1 and CDR2 from the germline V gene are SGHRS and YFSETQ. This CDR3 spans 15 amino acids. J was trimmed by 3 bases and V by 4 bases; bases with no gene match: 9.

This clone was picked up a small number of times. The chain has TRBV15 and TRBJ1-1, with D perhaps TRBD1 (5 bases). The V gene's germline CDR1 is LNHNV and CDR2 YYDKDF (reference sequence). The CDR3 covers 15 residues. Trimming cost V 5 bases and J 0 bases, with 13 bases left between them. This chain's CDR3 is CATSPGLVVNTEAFF. CDR3 nucleotides: TGTGCCACCAGCCCAGGGTTAGTAGTGAACACTGAAGCTTTCTTT.

The chain uses TRBV11-2 and TRBJ1-3; tentative D call: TRBD1 (6 bases). Germline V gives CDR1 SGHAT, CDR2 FQNNGV. Trimming pared 5 bases from V and 0 bases from J, leaving 11 bases between. CDR3 length: 15 amino acids. This chain's CDR3 is CASSPTGSSGNTIYF. CDR3 DNA: TGTGCCAGCAGCCCTACAGGGAGCTCTGGAAACACCATATATTTT.

The chain recombines TRBV5-1 with TRBJ2-1, with TRBD2 identical over 7 bases. Germline V gene lookup returns CDR1 SGHRS and CDR2 YFSETQ. V was clipped by 5 bases and J by 9 bases; unmatched bases: 11. The CDR3 is made up of 14 amino acids. CDR3 protein: CASSSSGTHSEQFF. The CDR3 coding sequence is TGCGCCAGCAGTTCTAGCGGAACACATAGTGAGCAGTTCTTC.

The genes are TRBV7-6 and TRBJ1-1; D call uncertain. The CDR3 spans 14 residues. CDR1 and CDR2 from the germline V gene are SGHVS and FNYEAQ. V shed 1 base and J shed 1 base, with 7 bases lying between them. The CDR3 sequence: CASSLDAGNTEAFF. The CDR3, as DNA: TGTGCCAGCAGCTTAGATGCGGGGAACACTGAAGCTTTCTTT.

This clone has just one count. The chain employs TRBV28 and TRBJ1-1, with a tentative D call TRBD1 (5 bases). V was pared by 2 bases and J by 11 bases, with 12 bases between. The germline V gene encodes CDR1 MDHEN and CDR2 SYDVKM. This CDR3 has 12 amino acids. CDR3 region: CASSLVGVPAFF. CDR3 sequence (DNA): TGTGCCAGCAGTTTAGTAGGGGTTCCGGCTTTCTTT.

This rearrangement joins TRBV28 to TRBJ2-2, with 10 positions matching TRBD2. J was trimmed by 5 bases and V by 7 bases; bases with no gene match: 13. Per germline, CDR1 MDHEN and CDR2 SYDVKM. This CDR3 contains 17 residues. The CDR3 bases are TGTGCCAGCACGACTAGCGGGTGGGGCTATGGGACCGGGGAGCTGTTTTTT. It yields the protein CASTTSGWGYGTGELFF. Using reference TRBV28 and TRBJ2-2 for the parts outside the CDR3, the full variable domain is DVKVTQSSRYLVKRTGEKVFLECVQDMDHENMFWYRQDPGLGLRLIYFSYDVKMKEKGDIPEGYSVSREKKERFSLILESASTNQTSMYLCASTTSGWGYGTGELFFGEGSRLTVL.

This clone was observed a handful of times. This rearrangement joins TRBV28 to TRBJ2-4, with TRBD2 as a possible D gene (6 bases). This CDR3 spans 14 amino acids. Germline assignment: CDR1 MDHEN and CDR2 SYDVKM. Trimming stripped 5 bases from V and 3 bases from J, with 11 bases between. In nucleotides, the CDR3 is TGTGCCAGCAGTAGGAGGGGAGACAAAAACATTCAGTACTTC. It specifies CASSRRGDKNIQYF.